The 16 T cell receptor beta chains below come from one sample, sequenced in a study of blood T cells in healthy people across ages. Sample-barcoded 5' priming and a J-beta primer mix drove a second PCR of 7 to 11 cycles. TCRdb recomputed calls from the 5' RACE reads with MiXCR, one row per CDR3 protein. The data contain about 970,000 distinct CDR3 sequences, about 51% of them singletons. Sequenced material: blood. These receptor sequences come from an older woman in good health.

This clonotype was counted a few times. The chain uses TRBV20-1 and TRBJ2-5; D is tentatively TRBD1 or TRBD2 (5 bases each). The J call may not be correct, given that the DNA end is closer to TRBJ2-4. The CDR3 spans 14 residues. Per germline, CDR1 DFQATT and CDR2 SNEGSKA (reference sequence). Here the CDR3 DNA reads TGCAGTGCCGCGGTCATTCGGGGCGAAAACATTCAGTACTTC. This codes for CSAAVIRGENIQYF.

The chain uses TRBV4-1 and TRBJ2-7, with 9 positions matching TRBD2. Germline-derived CDR1 and CDR2 are MGHRA and YSYEKL. This CDR3 contains 16 residues. J lost 4 bases, V lost 0 bases, and 7 bases had no gene match. CDR3 loop: CASSQDIPSGIYEQYF. The CDR3 nucleotides are TGCGCCAGCAGCCAAGATATCCCTAGCGGGATATACGAGCAGTACTTC.

This clonotype was recorded a few times. V gene TRBV20-1 combines with J gene TRBJ2-7, with a possible D match to TRBD2 (5 bases). Trimming cost V 3 bases and J 3 bases, with 12 bases left between them. The CDR3 has 13 residues. Germline lookup yields CDR1 DFQATT and CDR2 SNEGSKA (reference sequence). CDR3 nucleotide sequence: TGCAGTGCTAGGCGCGGGCCGGGCTACGAGCAGTACTTC. Translation gives CSARRGPGYEQYF.

This clonotype was observed once. This rearrangement joins TRBV20-1 to TRBJ2-7; possibly TRBD2 for D (6 bases). Between the trimmed V and J ends, which lost 0 bases and 0 bases, there was a span of 12 bases. CDR1 is DFQATT and CDR2 is SNEGSKA in the germline V gene (reference sequence). The CDR3 is 15 residues long. The CDR3 DNA sequence: TGCAGTGCTAGAGATCCGGAGCGGGCCTCCTACGAGCAGTACTTC. Protein product: CSARDPERASYEQYF.

CDR3 region: CASSSQGAGCGYTF. CDR3 DNA: TGTGCCAGCAGCAGTCAGGGGGCTGGCTGTGGCTACACCTTC. The gene calls are TRBV7-2 and TRBJ1-2; TRBD1 agrees at 8 bases. This CDR3 has 14 residues. Trimming at V came to 5 bases and at J to 7 bases, leaving 9 bases not matched to a gene. Per germline, CDR1 SGHTA and CDR2 FQGNSA.

This clonotype occurred a few times. This chain connects TRBV28 to TRBJ2-7; maybe TRBD1 (6 bases). Germline values: CDR1 MDHEN, CDR2 SYDVKM. This CDR3 spans 16 amino acids. The germline V and J ends were trimmed by 4 bases and 3 bases, with 19 bases remaining between them. The DNA of the CDR3 is TGTGCCAGCAGTTACCCTCCTCAGGGGCTTGGCTACGAGCAGTACTTC. It yields the protein CASSYPPQGLGYEQYF.

This clonotype appeared once. The gene calls are TRBV9 and TRBJ2-1; no clear D. Germline CDR1 SGDLS, CDR2 YYNGEE. The CDR3 sequence is 15 residues long. Between the trimmed V and J ends, which lost 0 bases and 0 bases, there was a span of 7 bases. In DNA form, the CDR3 reads TGTGCCAGCAGCGTAGGTGTGAGCTCCTACAATGAGCAGTTCTTC. It yields the protein CASSVGVSSYNEQFF.

The chain couples TRBV7-8 to TRBJ2-4, with TRBD2 matching over 10 bases. The closer fit of TRBJ2-7 to the DNA end suggests the J call may be wrong. CDR1 is SGHVS, CDR2 FQNEAQ, per germline. The CDR3 is made up of 15 amino acids. The CDR3 nucleotides are TGTGCCAGCAGAAAACTAGCGGGAAGATCCTACGAGCAGTACTTC. This translates into CASRKLAGRSYEQYF.

This clonotype was detected a few times. The chain joins TRBV6-6 to TRBJ2-7, with 7 bases aligning to TRBD2. V shed 4 bases and J 0 bases; nucleotides not matched to a gene: 3. Germline CDR1 reads MNHNY; CDR2 reads SVGAGI (reference sequence). The CDR3 has 14 amino acids. The CDR3 spells CASSLGGDSYEQYF. The CDR3 DNA reads as TGTGCCAGCAGTTTGGGGGGGGACTCCTACGAGCAGTACTTC.

This clonotype was seen at least ten times. The J gene is TRBJ1-6, the V gene TRBV27; TRBD1 might be the D (5 bases). There are 18 residues in the CDR3. Germline lookup yields CDR1 MNHEY and CDR2 SMNVEV (reference sequence). The germline V and J ends were trimmed by 1 base and 7 bases, with 20 bases remaining between them. The CDR3 sequence is CASSLWFQAGLKNSPLHF. In DNA form, the CDR3 reads TGTGCCAGCAGTTTATGGTTCCAGGCAGGGCTTAAGAATTCACCCCTCCACTTT.

Here the CDR3 reads CASSLTGTGFVLTF. CDR3 bases: TGTGCCAGCAGTTTAACCGGGACAGGATTCGTCCTGACTTTC. The rearrangement links TRBV12-3 or TRBV12-4 to TRBJ2-6; TRBD1 matches at 8 bases. With 2 bases clipped from V and 12 bases from J, the junction kept 6 bases outside the gene matches. The CDR3 contains 14 residues.

The rearrangement joins TRBV20-1 to TRBJ2-3; 10 bases align to TRBD2. The CDR3 extends over 16 amino acids. V shed 3 bases and J 0 bases; nucleotides not matched to a gene: 6. The germline gives CDR1 DFQATT, CDR2 SNEGSKA (reference sequence). The CDR3 DNA reads TGCAGTGCTAGTCTCGGTAGCGGGAGGAGCACAGATACGCAGTATTTT. Translation gives CSASLGSGRSTDTQYF.

The chain is built from TRBV5-6 and TRBJ2-4; 13 bases fit TRBD2. The J call may not be correct, given that the DNA end is closer to TRBJ2-7. Per the germline V gene, CDR1 is SGHDT and CDR2 is YYEEEE. The CDR3 runs 16 residues. CDR3 nucleotides: TGTGCCAGCAGCAGCTTGGGGACTAGCGGGATCCACGAGCAGTACTTC. Protein product: CASSSLGTSGIHEQYF.

The chain recombines TRBV2 with TRBJ2-7, with 7 bases identical to TRBD1. The tail of the sequence fits TRBJ2-5 better, so the J call may be wrong. CDR3 length: 15 amino acids. Germline lookup yields CDR1 SNHLY and CDR2 FYNNEI. CDR3 DNA sequence: TGTGCCAGCAGCTATATGACAGGGTCGATCGAGACCCAGTACTTC. It translates to CASSYMTGSIETQYF.

This rearrangement joins TRBV12-3 or TRBV12-4 to TRBJ2-7; 7 nucleotides align to TRBD1. The CDR3 is 15 residues long. J was trimmed by 3 bases and V by 4 bases; bases with no gene match: 9. The CDR3 DNA reads as TGTGCCAGCAGTTCTGGGGACAGATCTTACTACGAGCAGTACTTC. This sequence encodes CASSSGDRSYYEQYF.

This clonotype was observed a few times. The V call is TRBV27, the J call TRBJ2-7; D is uncertain. Trimming stripped 4 bases from V and 3 bases from J, with 10 bases between. Germline CDR1 MNHEY, CDR2 SMNVEV (reference sequence). CDR3 length equals 13 residues. CDR3 region: CASSSHTHYEQYF. CDR3 nucleotides: TGTGCCAGCAGTTCCCATACCCACTACGAGCAGTACTTC.